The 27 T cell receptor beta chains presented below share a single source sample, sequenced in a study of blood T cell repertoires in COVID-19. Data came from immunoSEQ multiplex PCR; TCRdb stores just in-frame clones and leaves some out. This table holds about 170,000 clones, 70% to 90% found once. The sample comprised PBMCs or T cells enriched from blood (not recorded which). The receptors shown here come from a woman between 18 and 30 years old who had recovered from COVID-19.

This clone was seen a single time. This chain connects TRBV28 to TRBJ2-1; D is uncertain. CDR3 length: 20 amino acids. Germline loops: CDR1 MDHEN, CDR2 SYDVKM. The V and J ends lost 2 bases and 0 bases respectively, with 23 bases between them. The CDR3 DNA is TGTGCCAGCAGTTTACGAACAGTGTATACCCACCAATTCTCCTACAATGAGCAGTTCTTC. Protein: CASSLRTVYTHQFSYNEQFF.

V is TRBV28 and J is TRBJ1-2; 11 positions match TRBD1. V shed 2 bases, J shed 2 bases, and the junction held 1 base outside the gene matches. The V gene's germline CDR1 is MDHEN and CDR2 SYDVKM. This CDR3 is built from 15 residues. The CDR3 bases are TGTGCCAGCAGTTTAGGACAGGGGGCGAACTATGGCTACACCTTC. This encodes CASSLGQGANYGYTF.

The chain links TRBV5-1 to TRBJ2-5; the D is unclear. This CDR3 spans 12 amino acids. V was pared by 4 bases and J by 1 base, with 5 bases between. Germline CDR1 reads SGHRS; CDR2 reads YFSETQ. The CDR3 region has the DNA TGCGCCAGCAGCACTTCCCAAGAGACCCAGTACTTC. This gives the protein CASSTSQETQYF. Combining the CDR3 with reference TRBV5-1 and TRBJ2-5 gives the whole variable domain KAGVTQTPRYLIKTRGQQVTLSCSPISGHRSVSWYQQTPGQGLQFLFEYFSETQRNKGNFPGRFSGRQFSNSRSEMNVSTLELGDSALYLCASSTSQETQYFGPGTRLLVL.

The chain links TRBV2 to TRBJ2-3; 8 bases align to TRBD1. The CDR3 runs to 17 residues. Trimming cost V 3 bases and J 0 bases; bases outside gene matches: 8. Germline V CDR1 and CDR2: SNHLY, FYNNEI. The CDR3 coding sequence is TGTGCCAGCAGTGATGGACAGGGTCTCTCTAGCACAGATACGCAGTATTTT. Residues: CASSDGQGLSSTDTQYF. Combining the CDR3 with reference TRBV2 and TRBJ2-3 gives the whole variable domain EPEVTQTPSHQVTQMGQEVILRCVPISNHLYFYWYRQILGQKVEFLVSFYNNEISEKSEIFDDQFSVERPDGSNFTLKIRSTKLEDSAMYFCASSDGQGLSSTDTQYFGPGTRLTVL.

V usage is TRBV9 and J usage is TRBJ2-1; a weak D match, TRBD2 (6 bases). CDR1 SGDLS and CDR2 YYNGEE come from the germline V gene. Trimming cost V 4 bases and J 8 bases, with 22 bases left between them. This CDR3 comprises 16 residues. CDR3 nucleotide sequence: TGTGCCAGCAGCCCTTATGGCGGGACTCCGTTAGATGAGCAGTTCTTC. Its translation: CASSPYGGTPLDEQFF.

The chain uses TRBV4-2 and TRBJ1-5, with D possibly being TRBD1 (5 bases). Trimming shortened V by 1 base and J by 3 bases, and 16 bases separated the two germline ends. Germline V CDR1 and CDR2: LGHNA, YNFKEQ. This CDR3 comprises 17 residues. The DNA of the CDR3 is TGTGCCAGCAGCCAAGGGGGAATAGGACATCCCAATCAGCCCCAGCATTTT. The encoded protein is CASSQGGIGHPNQPQHF.

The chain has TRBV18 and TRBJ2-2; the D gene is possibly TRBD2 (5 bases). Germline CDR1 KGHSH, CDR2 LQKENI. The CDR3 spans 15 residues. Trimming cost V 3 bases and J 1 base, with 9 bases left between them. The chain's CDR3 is CASSPGSGNTGELFF. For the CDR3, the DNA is TGTGCCAGCTCACCGGGGAGTGGGAACACCGGGGAGCTGTTTTTT.

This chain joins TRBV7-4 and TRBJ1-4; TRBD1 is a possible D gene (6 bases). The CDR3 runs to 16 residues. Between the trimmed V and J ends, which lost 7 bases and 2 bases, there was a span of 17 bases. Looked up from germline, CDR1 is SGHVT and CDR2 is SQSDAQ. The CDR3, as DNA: TGTGCCAGCACCGGGGAGGGGGATGGCACTAATGAAAAACTGTTTTTT. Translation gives CASTGEGDGTNEKLFF.

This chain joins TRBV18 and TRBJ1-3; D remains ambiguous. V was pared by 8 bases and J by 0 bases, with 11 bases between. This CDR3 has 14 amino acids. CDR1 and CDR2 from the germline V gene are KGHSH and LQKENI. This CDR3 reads CASHGSGSGNTIYF. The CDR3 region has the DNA TGTGCCAGCCACGGGAGTGGCTCTGGAAACACCATATATTTT.

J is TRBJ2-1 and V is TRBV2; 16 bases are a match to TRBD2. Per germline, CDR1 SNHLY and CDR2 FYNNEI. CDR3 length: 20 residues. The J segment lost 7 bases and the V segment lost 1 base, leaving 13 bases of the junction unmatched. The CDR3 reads CASSEELPGLAGGPWNEQFF. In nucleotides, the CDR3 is TGTGCCAGCAGTGAAGAATTACCGGGACTAGCGGGAGGGCCGTGGAATGAGCAGTTCTTC.

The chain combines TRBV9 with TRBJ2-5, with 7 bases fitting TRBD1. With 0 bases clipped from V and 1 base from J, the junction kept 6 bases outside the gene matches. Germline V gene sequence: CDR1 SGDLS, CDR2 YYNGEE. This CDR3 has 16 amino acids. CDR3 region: CASSVAGTASQETQYF. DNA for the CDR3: TGTGCCAGCAGCGTAGCTGGGACAGCATCCCAAGAGACCCAGTACTTC.

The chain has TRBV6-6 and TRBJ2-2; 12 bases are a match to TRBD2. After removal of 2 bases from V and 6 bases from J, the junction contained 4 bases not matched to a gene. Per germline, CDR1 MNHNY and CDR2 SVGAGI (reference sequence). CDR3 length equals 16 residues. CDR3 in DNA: TGTGCCAGCAGTTACGGGCTAGCGGGAGGGCCCGGGGAGCTGTTTTTT. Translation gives CASSYGLAGGPGELFF.

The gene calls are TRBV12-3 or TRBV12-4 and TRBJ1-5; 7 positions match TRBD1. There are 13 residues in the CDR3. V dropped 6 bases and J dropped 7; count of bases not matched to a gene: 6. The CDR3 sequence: CASSLTGEQPQHF. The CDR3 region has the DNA TGTGCCAGCAGCCTAACAGGGGAGCAGCCCCAGCATTTT.

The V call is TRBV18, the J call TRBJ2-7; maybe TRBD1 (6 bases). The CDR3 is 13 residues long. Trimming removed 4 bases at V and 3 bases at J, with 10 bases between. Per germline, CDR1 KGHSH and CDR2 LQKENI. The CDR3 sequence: CASSLGQNYEQYF. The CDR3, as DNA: TGTGCCAGCTCACTCGGACAGAACTACGAGCAGTACTTC.

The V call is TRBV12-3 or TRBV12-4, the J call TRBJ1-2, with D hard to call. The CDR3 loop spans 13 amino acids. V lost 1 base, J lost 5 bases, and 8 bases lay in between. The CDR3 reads CASSLGVRYGYTF. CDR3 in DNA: TGTGCCAGCAGTTTAGGAGTCCGGTATGGCTACACCTTC.

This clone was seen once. The CDR3 nucleotides read TGTGCCAGCACCCCCCGTGCAGATACGCAGTATTTT. Its protein product is CASTPRADTQYF. V and J are TRBV7-2 and TRBJ2-3; D remains unclear. Germline V gene data show CDR1 as SGHTA and CDR2 as FQGNSA. The CDR3 length is 12 residues. Trimming cost V 7 bases and J 4 bases, with 9 bases left between them.

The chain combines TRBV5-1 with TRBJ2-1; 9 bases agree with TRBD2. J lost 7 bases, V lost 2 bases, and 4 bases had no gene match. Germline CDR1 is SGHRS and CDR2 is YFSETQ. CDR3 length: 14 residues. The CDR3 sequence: CASSFFSGGNEQFF. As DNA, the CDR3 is TGCGCCAGCAGCTTCTTTAGCGGGGGTAATGAGCAGTTCTTC.

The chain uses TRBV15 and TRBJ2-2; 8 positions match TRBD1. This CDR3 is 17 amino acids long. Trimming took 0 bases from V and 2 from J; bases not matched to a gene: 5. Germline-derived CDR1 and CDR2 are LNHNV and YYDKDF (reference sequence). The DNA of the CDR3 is TGTGCCACCAGCAGAGATTTTGGACAGGGAAACACCGGGGAGCTGTTTTTT. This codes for CATSRDFGQGNTGELFF.

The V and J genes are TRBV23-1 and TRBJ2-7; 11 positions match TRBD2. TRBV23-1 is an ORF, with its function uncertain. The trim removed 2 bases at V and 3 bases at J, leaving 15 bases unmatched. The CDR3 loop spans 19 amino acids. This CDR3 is CASSQKLAGEDPANYEQYF. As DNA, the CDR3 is TGCGCCAGCAGTCAAAAACTAGCGGGAGAGGATCCTGCAAACTACGAGCAGTACTTC.

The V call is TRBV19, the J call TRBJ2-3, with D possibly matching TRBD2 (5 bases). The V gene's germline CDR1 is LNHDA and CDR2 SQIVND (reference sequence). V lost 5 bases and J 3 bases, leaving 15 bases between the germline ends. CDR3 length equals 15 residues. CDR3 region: CASSGRLQETDTQYF. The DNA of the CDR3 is TGTGCCAGTAGTGGGAGACTCCAAGAAACAGATACGCAGTATTTT.

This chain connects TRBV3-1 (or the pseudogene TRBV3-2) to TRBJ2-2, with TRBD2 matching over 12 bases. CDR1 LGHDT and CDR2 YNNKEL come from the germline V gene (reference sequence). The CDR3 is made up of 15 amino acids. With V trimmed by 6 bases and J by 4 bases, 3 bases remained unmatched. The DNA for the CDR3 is TGTGCCAGCAGAGGACTAGCGGGAAGCACCGGGGAGCTGTTTTTT. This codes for CASRGLAGSTGELFF.

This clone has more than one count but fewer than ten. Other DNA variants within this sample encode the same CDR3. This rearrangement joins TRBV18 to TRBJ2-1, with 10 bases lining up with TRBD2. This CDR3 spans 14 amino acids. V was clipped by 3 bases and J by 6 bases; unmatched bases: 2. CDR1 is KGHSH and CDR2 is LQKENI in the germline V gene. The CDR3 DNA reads TGTGCCAGCTCACCCCTAGCGGGAGCCAATGAGCAGTTCTTC. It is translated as CASSPLAGANEQFF.

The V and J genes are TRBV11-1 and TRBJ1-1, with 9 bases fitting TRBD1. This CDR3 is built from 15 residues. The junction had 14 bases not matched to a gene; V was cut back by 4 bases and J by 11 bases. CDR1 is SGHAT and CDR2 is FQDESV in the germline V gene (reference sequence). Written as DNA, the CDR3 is TGTGCCAGCAGCTCATCCGGGACAGGGAATGTAGGTGCTTTCTTT. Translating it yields CASSSSGTGNVGAFF.

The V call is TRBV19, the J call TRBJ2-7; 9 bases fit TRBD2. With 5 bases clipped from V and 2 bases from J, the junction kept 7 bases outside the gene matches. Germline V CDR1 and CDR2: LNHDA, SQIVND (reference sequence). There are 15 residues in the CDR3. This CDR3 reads CASSSLAGDPYEQYF. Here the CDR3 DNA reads TGTGCCAGTAGTTCATTAGCGGGAGACCCCTACGAGCAGTACTTC.

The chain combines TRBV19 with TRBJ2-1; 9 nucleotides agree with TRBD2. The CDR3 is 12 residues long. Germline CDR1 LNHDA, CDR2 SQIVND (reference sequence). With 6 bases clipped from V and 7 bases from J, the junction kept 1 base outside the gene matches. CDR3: CASSLAGNEQFF. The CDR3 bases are TGTGCCAGTAGCCTAGCGGGAAATGAGCAGTTCTTC.

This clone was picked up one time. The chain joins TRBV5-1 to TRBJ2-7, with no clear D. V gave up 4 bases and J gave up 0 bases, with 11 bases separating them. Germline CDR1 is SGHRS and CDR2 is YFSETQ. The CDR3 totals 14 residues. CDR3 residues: CASSVRTGSYEQYF. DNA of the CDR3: TGCGCCAGCAGCGTCCGAACCGGCTCCTACGAGCAGTACTTC.

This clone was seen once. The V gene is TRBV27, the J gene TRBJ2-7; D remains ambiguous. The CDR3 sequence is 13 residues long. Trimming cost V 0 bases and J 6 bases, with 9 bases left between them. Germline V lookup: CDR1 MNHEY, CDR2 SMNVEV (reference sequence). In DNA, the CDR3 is TGTGCCAGCAGTTTATCGTCGCGGTCCGAGCAGTACTTC. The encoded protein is CASSLSSRSEQYF.